This entry features one TCR beta chain sequence. What it recognizes is unknown. These data originate in a study of T cell responses to AZD1222 COVID-19 vaccine. Findings of the study overall: The number of AZD1222 recipients seropositive at baseline was only 5 to 7. Among the donors, most were white British and more were female, and clonal diversity was possibly underestimated. Reportedly, close to half of spike-specific TCRs are directed against unmutated variant regions.

Looked up from germline, CDR1 is SGHTS and CDR2 is YDEGEE. The germline V and J ends were trimmed by 4 bases and 0 bases, with 11 bases remaining between them. The CDR3 is 14 amino acids. Clones were read by immunoSEQ multiplex PCR, and TCRdb kept only the in-frame ones, dropping some. Of 200,000 to 250,000 clones in the sample, around 94% were seen once. This TCR was recovered from an adult who received the MenACWY meningococcal vaccine as a control. The source material was peripheral blood, sampled 28 days after the second dose of the MenACWY control vaccine. The rearrangement joins TRBV5-8 to TRBJ2-7; a possible D gene is TRBD1 (6 bases). CDR3 sequence: CASSPGVYSYEQYF. The CDR3, as DNA: TGTGCCAGCAGCCCAGGGGTTTACTCCTACGAGCAGTACTTC.